This T cell receptor (beta chain) was documented in a study of early T cells in non-severe SARS-CoV-2 infection. TCRdb reprocessed the 5' RACE reads with MiXCR, giving one entry per CDR3 protein. This sample has approximately 79,000 distinct CDR3 sequences, with roughly an eighth found just once. Germline-derived CDR1 and CDR2 are DFQATT and SNEGSKA (reference sequence). This CDR3 has 11 residues. Trimming removed 2 bases at V and 6 bases at J, with 8 bases between. Source material: whole blood. The chain recombines TRBV20-1 with TRBJ2-7, with a weak D call TRBD2 (5 bases). This sequence was found in an adult who was a healthcare worker with PCR-confirmed SARS-CoV-2 infection or an uninfected control (not recorded which). CDR3 in amino acids: CSARLGAEQYF. DNA for the CDR3: TGCAGTGCTAGATTGGGAGCCGAGCAGTACTTC.